These 3 T cell receptor beta chains were sequenced from one sample in a study of regulatory T cells in long-lasting Graves disease. Researchers made TCR beta libraries by using iRepertoire HTBI primers and running Arm-PCR on CDR3 regions. TCRdb fed the multiplex PCR reads into MiXCR, producing one record per CDR3 protein. The profile shows around 500,000 distinct CDR3 sequences, less than 15% of them singletons. Time point in this sample: newly diagnosed GD, antithyroid drugs for less than 3 months. The TCR library used RNA extracted from PBMCs. This sample was also put to use in a study of T cells in Graves' hyperthyroidism and ophthalmopathy.

The material sequenced was peripheral blood mononuclear cells (PBMCs), taken at new diagnosis, from a patient treated with antithyroid drugs. The receptors come from a young man with Graves disease.

This clonotype was picked up many times. The chain combines TRBV5-1 with TRBJ1-1; 7 nucleotides line up with TRBD1. The germline V gene encodes CDR1 SGHRS and CDR2 YFSETQ. The CDR3 is 16 amino acids. Germline trimming cut 3 bases from V and 4 bases from J; bases unmatched to any gene: 12. CDR3 sequence reads: CASSWIRQGGSTEAFF. The CDR3 bases are TGCGCCAGCAGCTGGATCCGACAGGGTGGGAGCACTGAAGCTTTCTTT.

This clonotype was seen ten or more times. The gene calls are TRBV12-3 or TRBV12-4 and TRBJ1-6; 10 positions match TRBD1. The CDR3 sequence is 15 residues long. Trimming removed 6 bases from V and 9 bases from J; junction bases left unmatched: 8. CDR3 protein: CASRRTGGLGSPLHF. As DNA, the CDR3 is TGTGCCAGCAGGAGGACAGGGGGACTGGGTTCACCCCTCCACTTT.

The chain is built from TRBV5-1 and TRBJ1-3; 9 nucleotides match TRBD1. The CDR3 has 17 amino acids. V shed 2 bases and J 4 bases; nucleotides not matched to a gene: 10. Per germline, CDR1 SGHRS and CDR2 YFSETQ. This CDR3 reads CASSLTSGQGLGNTIYF. Written as DNA, the CDR3 is TGCGCCAGCAGCTTAACATCGGGACAGGGCCTAGGAAACACCATATATTTT. Full variable domain (outside the CDR3, taken from reference TRBV5-1 and TRBJ1-3): KAGVTQTPRYLIKTRGQQVTLSCSPISGHRSVSWYQQTPGQGLQFLFEYFSETQRNKGNFPGRFSGRQFSNSRSEMNVSTLELGDSALYLCASSLTSGQGLGNTIYFGEGSWLTVV.